The rows below give T cell receptor beta chains drawn from one sample of a study of response to subunit inactivated influenza vaccine. MiXCR, applied by TCRdb to the RT-PCR reads, yields one record per CDR3 protein. This table holds around 500,000 distinct CDR3 sequences, approximately 11% found once. Sequenced here: PBMCs from blood, sampled roughly 46 days after vaccination. These receptors were collected from a man aged 50 to 60 who received an inactivated influenza vaccine. Both conserved end residues are part of each CDR3. Rows give clone size only sometimes, using once, few, many, or a class for an expanded clone.

v_call clone_size cdr3_aa
TRBV12-3/TRBV12-4 NA CASSPTGVGYTF
TRBV5-6 NA CASSFGTDPMNTEAFF
TRBV29-1 many CSVEARGEGYGYTF
TRBV4-1 few CASSQGTGAGANVLTF
TRBV6-2/TRBV6-3 NA CASSRTGWDTEAFF
TRBV11-2 once CASSPRTGGSYGYTF
TRBV7-2 NA CARSLGVHYGYTF
TRBV7-8 NA CASSPWLQRENTDTQYF
TRBV5-1 NA CASSGDRGDEQFF
TRBV15 few CATSRGRGTGETQYF
TRBV29-1 NA CSVGDWNYGYTF
TRBV20-1 few CSANRVMNTEAFF
TRBV5-1 few CASKTSIATNEKLFF
TRBV5-1 many CASSLEREEETQYF
TRBV12-3/TRBV12-4 NA CASSLAPGQGSDNEQFF